One and the same sample provided the 10 T cell receptor beta chains below, sequenced in a study of blood T cells in healthy people across ages. PCR was performed a second time for about 7 to 11 cycles using a sample-barcoded 5' primer and a J-beta primer mix. TCRdb processed the 5' RACE reads anew with MiXCR; each CDR3 protein has one entry. The repertoire holds fewer than 950,000 distinct CDR3 sequences, about 34% seen once, with 10% to 15% in the top ten. Sequenced input: blood. The receptors here all came from a young man in good health.

This chain joins TRBV4-3 and TRBJ2-1, with D tentatively TRBD2 (5 bases). CDR3 length: 13 amino acids. From germline, CDR1 is LGHNA and CDR2 YSLEER. V lost 0 bases and J 7 bases, leaving 7 bases between the germline ends. Written as DNA, the CDR3 is TGCGCCAGCAGCCAAGAAACTAGAAATGAGCAGTTCTTC. Translating gives CASSQETRNEQFF.

With respect to this clonotype: Possible read error: a much larger clone is one base away. The chain couples TRBV12-3 or TRBV12-4 to TRBJ1-1; D possibly corresponds to TRBD1 (6 bases). The CDR3 spans 14 residues. V was shortened by 3 bases and J by 7 bases, with 15 bases between the two germline ends. The CDR3 region has the DNA TGTGCCAGCAGTTTGACAGGCTCTCTCCATGAAGCTTTCTTT. Amino acids: CASSLTGSLHEAFF.

This clonotype showed up just a few times. The chain recombines TRBV6-5 with TRBJ1-5; D uncertain. CDR1 is MNHEY and CDR2 is SVGAGI in the germline V gene. CDR3 length equals 12 residues. The CDR3 here is CGRRPSNQPQHF. Written as DNA, the CDR3 is TGTGGTCGGAGGCCTTCCAATCAGCCCCAGCATTTT.

V and J are TRBV10-3 and TRBJ1-2, with D possibly matching TRBD1 (6 bases). V was cut by 9 bases and J by 0 bases, with 8 bases left in between. CDR3 size: 12 residues. Germline CDR1 is ENHRY and CDR2 is SYGVKD. CDR3 region: CAIRTANYGYTF. In nucleotides, the CDR3 is TGTGCCATTAGGACAGCTAACTATGGCTACACCTTC.

This clonotype came up once. This chain uses TRBV7-3 with TRBJ1-2, with D maybe TRBD1 (5 bases). The germline V gene has CDR1 SGHTA and CDR2 FQGTGA. The length of the CDR3 is 13 residues. V was cut by 0 bases and J by 14 bases, with 16 bases left in between. CDR3 residues: CASSLTTQGSQTF. The CDR3 DNA is TGTGCCAGCAGCTTAACTACGCAGGGATCTCAAACCTTC.

The table lists this clonotype with a few counts. The chain uses TRBV7-2 and TRBJ2-7; a possible D gene is TRBD1 (5 bases). Trimming removed 2 bases at V and 3 bases at J, with 17 bases between. CDR3 size: 16 residues. Germline assignment: CDR1 SGHTA and CDR2 FQGNSA. This chain's CDR3 is CASSLRVTGPLYEQYF. CDR3 DNA: TGTGCCAGCAGCTTAAGGGTTACAGGCCCCCTCTACGAGCAGTACTTC.

This chain connects TRBV20-1 to TRBJ1-1; D possibly corresponds to TRBD1 (6 bases). CDR3 length: 14 amino acids. The V end was cut by 3 bases, the J end by 7 bases, with 18 bases between. Germline CDR1 DFQATT, CDR2 SNEGSKA (reference sequence). CDR3 sequence reads: CSASRGPGGSEAFF. CDR3 nucleotides: TGCAGTGCTAGCAGGGGACCCGGAGGGAGTGAAGCTTTCTTT.

CDR3 sequence (DNA): TGTGCCACCAGGACAGACTCTATGAACACTGAAGCTTTCTTT. Amino acids: CATRTDSMNTEAFF. The chain recombines TRBV10-3 with TRBJ1-1, with D possibly TRBD1 on 6 matching bases. CDR3 length equals 14 residues. Germline assignment: CDR1 ENHRY and CDR2 SYGVKD. Trimming left V 10 bases short and J 0 bases short, with 15 bases between.

The chain has TRBV20-1 and TRBJ2-1; 15 bases agree with TRBD2. Germline-derived CDR1 and CDR2 are DFQATT and SNEGSKA (reference sequence). The CDR3 is 17 amino acids. V trimming: 5 bases; J trimming: 4 bases; junction bases outside the gene matches: 9. The CDR3 bases are TGCAGTGCTGCCGGGACTAGCGGGGGGTGGGGTTACAATGAGCAGTTCTTC. Translation: CSAAGTSGGWGYNEQFF.

Regarding this clonotype: Possible read error: a much larger clone is one base away. V gene TRBV7-2 combines with J gene TRBJ2-1; a weak D match, TRBD2 (6 bases). Germline values: CDR1 SGHTA, CDR2 FQGNSA. Trimming cost V 6 bases and J 13 bases, with 19 bases left between them. The CDR3 is 13 amino acids. CDR3 loop: CASSSSEVETQFF. CDR3 bases: TGTGCCAGCAGTTCTAGCGAGGTAGAGACCCAGTTCTTC.